This T cell receptor (beta chain) originates from a study of shared clonotypes between healthy human individuals. Comments on this clone: Its antigen is undetermined.

Study-wide results and limits: Rarefaction indicated that sorted-subset sequencing remained incomplete although depth was large. Generally, estimated richness proved larger in naive subsets than it did in memory subsets.

Libraries were prepared by immunoSEQ multiplex PCR; TCRdb keeps only in-frame clonotypes and omits some of them. The sample holds 850,000 to 1,200,000 clones; about 80% are singletons and the top ten take approximately 1.3%. This CDR3 region has 14 residues. CDR1 and CDR2 from the germline V gene are MDHEN and SYDVKM. The V gene end was trimmed by 6 bases and the J gene end by 7 bases; junction bases not matched to a gene: 7. Input material: memory CD4+ T cells sorted from blood. The subset was: CD45RA-negative fraction. The V call is TRBV28, the J call TRBJ1-4; 8 nucleotides line up with TRBD1. The clonotype was recovered from a man in his late teens or twenties in good health. DNA of the CDR3: TGTGCCAGCAGCCCAGGGGGCAAGGCTGAAAAACTGTTTTTT. This codes for CASSPGGKAEKLFF.